These T cell receptor beta chains were read from a single sample in a study of shared clonotypes between healthy human individuals. Clones were read by immunoSEQ multiplex PCR, and TCRdb kept only the in-frame ones, dropping some. The sample holds some 470,000 clones, roughly four fifths seen once. Sequenced sample: PBMCs. The receptors originated from a woman aged 35 to 49 in good health. Some clones in this sample may be carry-over from other donors' samples. The CDR3 runs from the conserved cysteine through the conserved F or W. The order of the fields is clone size, J gene, D gene, V gene, CDR3 DNA, CDR3 protein. The D gene is left open where the match is weak. Size is omitted from some rows. Given values are once, few, many or a class for expanded clones.

>NA|TRBJ2-1|TRBD1|TRBV9
TGTGCCAGCAGCGTGACAGGGACCTACAATGAGCAGTTCTTC
CASSVTGTYNEQFF
>NA|TRBJ2-7|TRBD2|TRBV29-1
TGCAGCGTTGAAGCCGCCTTCGGGGGGTACGAGCAGTACTTC
CSVEAAFGGYEQYF
>NA|TRBJ1-1|TRBD1|TRBV18
TGTGCCAGCTCCACGGACAGGGGCACTGAAGCTTTCTTT
CASSTDRGTEAFF
>NA|TRBJ2-7|TRBD2|TRBV7-2
TGTGCCAGCAGCCCCGCCGGGGGGGCCTACGAGCAGTACTTC
CASSPAGGAYEQYF
>NA|TRBJ2-4|NA|TRBV4-3
TGCGCCAGCAGCCAGACACAGGGACCCCCCGAAAACATTCAGTACTTC
CASSQTQGPPENIQYF
>few|TRBJ2-7|TRBD2|TRBV7-2
TGTGCCAGCAGCTCATTTACGACTAGCGGGAGGAACGAGCAGTACTTC
CASSSFTTSGRNEQYF
>NA|TRBJ1-1|TRBD1|TRBV6-1
TGTGCCAGCGAAACCGGGACAGAGGCCACTGAAGCTTTCTTT
CASETGTEATEAFF
>few|TRBJ1-1|NA|TRBV25-1
TGTGCCAGCAGTCGGAATGAAGGGGAAGCTTTCTTT
CASSRNEGEAFF
>many|TRBJ1-2|TRBD1|TRBV30
TGTGCCTGGAGCCTGACAGGGGGCGCCGGTGGCTACACCTTC
CAWSLTGGAGGYTF
>NA|TRBJ2-2|NA|TRBV5-1
TGCGCCAGCAGCGAACGAACGAACACCGGGGAGCTGTTTTTT
CASSERTNTGELFF